These 8 T cell receptor beta chains originate from one sample sequenced in a study of blood T cells in healthy people across ages. For the second PCR, which ran for 7 to 11 cycles, a sample-barcoded 5' primer and a J-beta primer mix were used. In TCRdb, the 5' RACE reads were re-called with MiXCR into one record per CDR3 protein. The table has 1.5 million to 2 million distinct CDR3 sequences, approximately 28% seen once. The sequenced sample was blood. The receptors stem from a woman aged 25 to 39 in good health.

This clonotype has a count of ten or more. The chain combines TRBV20-1 with TRBJ2-7; 9 nucleotides align to TRBD1. Germline assignment: CDR1 DFQATT and CDR2 SNEGSKA (reference sequence). This CDR3 is 15 amino acids long. The trim removed 2 bases at V and 3 bases at J, leaving 8 bases unmatched. The CDR3 DNA sequence: TGCAGTGCTAGAATCCCGGGACAGGGTAACTACGAGCAGTACTTC. The encoded protein is CSARIPGQGNYEQYF.

This clonotype was seen a handful of times. The chain uses TRBV5-1 and TRBJ1-4; no clear D. This CDR3 comprises 14 residues. Trimming pared 5 bases from V and 8 bases from J, leaving 16 bases between. CDR1 and CDR2 (germline): SGHRS, YFSETQ. The CDR3 DNA is TGCGCCAGCAGTTCTCCCTCGAGTAGGGAAAAACTGTTTTTT. It translates to CASSSPSSREKLFF. The complete variable domain, with remaining parts taken from reference TRBV5-1 and TRBJ1-4, reads KAGVTQTPRYLIKTRGQQVTLSCSPISGHRSVSWYQQTPGQGLQFLFEYFSETQRNKGNFPGRFSGRQFSNSRSEMNVSTLELGDSALYLCASSSPSSREKLFFGSGTQLSVL.

This clonotype was seen many times. The gene calls are TRBV6-1 and TRBJ2-1; D remains ambiguous. Per germline, CDR1 MNHNS and CDR2 SASEGT. CDR3 size: 14 residues. Trimming removed 7 bases at V and 3 bases at J, with 13 bases between. Here the CDR3 DNA reads TGTGCCAGCACTCAGACCCACAGCTACAATGAGCAGTTCTTC. As protein: CASTQTHSYNEQFF.

About this clonotype: This may be a read error: a much more frequent sequence differs by one nucleotide. The chain uses TRBV20-1 and TRBJ2-7, with a tentative D call TRBD2 (5 bases). This CDR3 is built from 14 residues. Germline loops: CDR1 DFQATT, CDR2 SNEGSKA (reference sequence). V shed 5 bases and J shed 4 bases, with 18 bases lying between them. CDR3 sequence reads: CSARRTAATYEQYF. The DNA for the CDR3 is TGCAGTGCTCGAAGGACTGCTGCAACTTACGAGCAGTACTTC.

The chain is built from TRBV6-5 and TRBJ2-4, with 12 bases lining up with TRBD1. The V and J ends lost 4 bases and 7 bases, in that order; junction bases with no gene match: 11. CDR1 and CDR2 from the germline V gene are MNHEY and SVGAGI. The CDR3 extends over 17 amino acids. CDR3 residues: CASSFAGQGAPGNIQYF. As DNA, the CDR3 is TGTGCCAGCAGTTTCGCGGGACAGGGGGCCCCGGGTAACATTCAGTACTTC.

This clonotype has just a few counts. The chain couples TRBV19 to TRBJ2-5; TRBD2 aligns across 7 bases. Unmatched junction bases numbered 7, after V lost 7 bases and J lost 5 bases. Looked up from germline, CDR1 is LNHDA and CDR2 is SQIVND (reference sequence). This CDR3 is 13 amino acids long. The CDR3 here is CASTGRVGETQYF. CDR3 DNA: TGTGCCAGTACAGGGAGGGTGGGGGAGACCCAGTACTTC. Variable domain in full (rest from reference TRBV19 and TRBJ2-5): DGGITQSPKYLFRKEGQNVTLSCEQNLNHDAMYWYRQDPGQGLRLIYYSQIVNDFQKGDIAEGYSVSREKKESFPLTVTSAQKNPTAFYLCASTGRVGETQYFGPGTRLLVL.

This clonotype was picked up a small number of times. V gene TRBV2 combines with J gene TRBJ2-5, with D unclear. Germline V gives CDR1 SNHLY, CDR2 FYNNEI. CDR3 length equals 17 residues. V lost 1 base, J lost 3 bases, and 18 bases lay in between. CDR3 DNA: TGTGCCAGCAGTGAAGGGGTTCCCTGGCTTAGAAAAGAGACCCAGTACTTC. It yields the protein CASSEGVPWLRKETQYF.

Concerning this clonotype itself: An end of the junction differs from the germline gene, which may be a read error. The chain carries TRBV18 and TRBJ2-3; D is uncertain. In germline, CDR1 is KGHSH, CDR2 LQKENI. This CDR3 spans 17 amino acids. Written as DNA, the CDR3 is TGTGCCAGCCCACCACTGACGACCAGCAGGATTACAGATACGCAGTATTTT. This gives the protein CASPPLTTSRITDTQYF.